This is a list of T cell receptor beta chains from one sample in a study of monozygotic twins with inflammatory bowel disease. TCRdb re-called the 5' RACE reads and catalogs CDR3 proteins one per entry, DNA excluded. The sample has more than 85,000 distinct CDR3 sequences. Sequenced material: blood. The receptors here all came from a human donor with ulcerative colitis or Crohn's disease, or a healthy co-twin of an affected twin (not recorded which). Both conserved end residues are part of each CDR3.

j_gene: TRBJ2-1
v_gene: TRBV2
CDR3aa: CASKTLAGVGQFF

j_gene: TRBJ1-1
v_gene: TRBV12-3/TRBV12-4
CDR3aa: CASSLGTILNTEAFF

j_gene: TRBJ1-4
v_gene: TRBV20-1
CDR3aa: CSAREGAEREKLFF

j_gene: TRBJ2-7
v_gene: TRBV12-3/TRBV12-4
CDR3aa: CASSLAPGSYEQYF

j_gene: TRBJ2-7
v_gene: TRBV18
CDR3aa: CASSPGGAPRIYEQYF

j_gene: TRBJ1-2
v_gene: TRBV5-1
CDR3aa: CASSLVAPEDGYTF

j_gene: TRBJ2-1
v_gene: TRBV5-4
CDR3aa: CASSLAGQGDEQFF

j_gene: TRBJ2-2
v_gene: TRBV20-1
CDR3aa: CSAERDPGTGELFF

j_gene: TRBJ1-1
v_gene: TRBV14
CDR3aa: CASSPPQWRNTEAFF

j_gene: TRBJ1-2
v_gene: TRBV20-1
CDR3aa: CSAPRQGIVDGYTF

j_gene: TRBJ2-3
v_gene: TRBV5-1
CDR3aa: CASSPVIAGGPTDTQYF

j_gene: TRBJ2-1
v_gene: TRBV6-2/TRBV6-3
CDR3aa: CASSHPGQGFEQFF

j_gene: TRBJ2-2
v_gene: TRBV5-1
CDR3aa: CASRPGFPPANTGELFF

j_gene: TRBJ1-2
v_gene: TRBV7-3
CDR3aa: CASSPGGTHGYTF

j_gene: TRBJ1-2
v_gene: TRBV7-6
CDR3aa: CASRLAPRPGHGYTF

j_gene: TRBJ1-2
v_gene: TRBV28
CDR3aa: CASENVYGYTF

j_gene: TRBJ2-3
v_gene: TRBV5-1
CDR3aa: CASRWGIVTDTQYF

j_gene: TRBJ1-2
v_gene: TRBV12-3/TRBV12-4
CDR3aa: CASSPGRFYGYTF

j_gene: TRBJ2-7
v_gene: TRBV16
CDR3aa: CASSQKLGSYEQYF

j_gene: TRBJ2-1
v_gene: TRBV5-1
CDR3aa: CASSFESSYNEQFF

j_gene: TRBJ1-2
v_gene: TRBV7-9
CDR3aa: CASSSAGPRLGGYTF

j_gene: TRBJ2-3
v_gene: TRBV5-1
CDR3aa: CASSYSRTSGRTSTDTQYF

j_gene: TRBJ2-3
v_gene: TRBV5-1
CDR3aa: CASSQMSGGTDTQYF

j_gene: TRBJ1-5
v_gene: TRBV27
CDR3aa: CASSLGGWQPQHF

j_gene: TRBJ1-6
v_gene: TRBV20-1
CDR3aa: CSESGTENSPLHF

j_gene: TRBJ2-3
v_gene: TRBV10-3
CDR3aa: CAISEGPTGEQYF

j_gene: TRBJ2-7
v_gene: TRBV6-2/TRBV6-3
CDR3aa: CASSSLGQGTEQYF

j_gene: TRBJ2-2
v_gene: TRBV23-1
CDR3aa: CASSQPPANTGELFF

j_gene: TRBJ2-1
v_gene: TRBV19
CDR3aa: CASSPSDRNEQFF

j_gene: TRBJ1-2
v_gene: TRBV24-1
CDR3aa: CATSDLDRDYGYTF

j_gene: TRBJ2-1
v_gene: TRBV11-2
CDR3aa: CASSLTSGGVTWQDEQFF

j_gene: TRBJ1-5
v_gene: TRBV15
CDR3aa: CATSRDRAGSRPQHF

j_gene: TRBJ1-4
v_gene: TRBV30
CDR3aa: CAWTRDGDEKLFF

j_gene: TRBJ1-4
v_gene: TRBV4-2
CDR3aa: CASSQEPRGEEKLFF

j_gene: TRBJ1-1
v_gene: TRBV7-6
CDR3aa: CASSRTHSNAEAFF

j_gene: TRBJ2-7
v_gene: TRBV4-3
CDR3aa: CASSHEYERQQYF

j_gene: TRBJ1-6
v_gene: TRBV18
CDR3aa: CASSPDSPLHF

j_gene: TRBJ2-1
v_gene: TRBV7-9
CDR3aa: CASSLWGLSSYNEQFF

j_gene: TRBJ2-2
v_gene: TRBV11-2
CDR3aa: CASSPDREAGELFF

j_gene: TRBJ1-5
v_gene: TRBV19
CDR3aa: CASSIRGSGNQPQHF

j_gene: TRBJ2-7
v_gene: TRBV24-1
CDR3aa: CATSRAGQTNEQYF

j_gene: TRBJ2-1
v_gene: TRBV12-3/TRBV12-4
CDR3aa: CASSLDPPTSGGAYEQFF

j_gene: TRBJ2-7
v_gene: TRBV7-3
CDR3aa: CASSSNAGPEGQYF

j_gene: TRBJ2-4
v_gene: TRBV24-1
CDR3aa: CATSSSGSAKNIQYF

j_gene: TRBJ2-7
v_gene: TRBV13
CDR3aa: CASSHGAGGNYEQYF

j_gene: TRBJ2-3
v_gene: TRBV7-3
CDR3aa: CASSFTAGVADTQYF

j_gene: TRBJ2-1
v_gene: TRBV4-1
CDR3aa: CASSQLAGGVTEQFF

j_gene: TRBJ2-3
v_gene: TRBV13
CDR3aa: CASSLPGTDTQYF

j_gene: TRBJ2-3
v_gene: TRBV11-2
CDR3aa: CASSLVGRLAPFPDTQYF

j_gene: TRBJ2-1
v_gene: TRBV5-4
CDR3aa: CASSNTGKPFDEQFF

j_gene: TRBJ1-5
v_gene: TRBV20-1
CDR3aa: CSARAGASNQPQHF

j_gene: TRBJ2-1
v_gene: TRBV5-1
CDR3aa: CASSEGTGDNEQFF

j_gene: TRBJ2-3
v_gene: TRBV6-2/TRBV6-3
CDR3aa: CATNSRGGTDTQYF

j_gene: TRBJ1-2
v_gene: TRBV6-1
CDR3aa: CASSDVSYGYTF

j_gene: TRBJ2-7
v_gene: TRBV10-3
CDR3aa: CAISESQRGPSYEQYF

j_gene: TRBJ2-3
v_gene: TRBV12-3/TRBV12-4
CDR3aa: CASSLRHTDTQYF